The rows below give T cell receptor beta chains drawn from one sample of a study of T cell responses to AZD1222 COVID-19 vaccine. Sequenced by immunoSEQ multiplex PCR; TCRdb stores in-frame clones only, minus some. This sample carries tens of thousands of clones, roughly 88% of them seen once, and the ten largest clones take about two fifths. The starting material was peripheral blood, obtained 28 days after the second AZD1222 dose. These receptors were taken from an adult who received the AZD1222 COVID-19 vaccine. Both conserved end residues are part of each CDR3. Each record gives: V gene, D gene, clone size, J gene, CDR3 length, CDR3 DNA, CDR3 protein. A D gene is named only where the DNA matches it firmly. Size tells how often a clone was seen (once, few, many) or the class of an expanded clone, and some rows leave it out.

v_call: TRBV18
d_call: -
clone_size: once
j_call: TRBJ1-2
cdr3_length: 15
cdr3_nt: TGTGCCAGCTCAGCTTCGGGGGAAGCTAACTATGGCTACACCTTC
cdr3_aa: CASSASGEANYGYTF

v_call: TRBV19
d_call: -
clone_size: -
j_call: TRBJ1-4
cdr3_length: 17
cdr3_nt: TGTGCCAGTAGTATAGCCCGGCAGATGTCAACTAATGAAAAACTGTTTTTT
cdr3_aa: CASSIARQMSTNEKLFF

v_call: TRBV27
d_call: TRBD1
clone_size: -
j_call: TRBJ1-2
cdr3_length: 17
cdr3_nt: TGTGCCAGCAGTTTATCCACGGGGAGGGGGCGAAGCTATGGCTACACCTTC
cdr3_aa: CASSLSTGRGRSYGYTF

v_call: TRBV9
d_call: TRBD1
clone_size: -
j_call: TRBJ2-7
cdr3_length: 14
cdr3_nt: TGTGCCAGCAGCTCTCGGACAGGGGGCGACGAGCAGTACTTC
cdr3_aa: CASSSRTGGDEQYF

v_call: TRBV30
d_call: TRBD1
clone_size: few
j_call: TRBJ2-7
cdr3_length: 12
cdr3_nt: TGTGCCTGTAGGGACAGCTCCTACGAGCAGTACTTC
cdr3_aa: CACRDSSYEQYF

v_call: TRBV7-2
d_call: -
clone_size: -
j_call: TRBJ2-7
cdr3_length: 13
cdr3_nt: TGTGCCAGCACCGTAGGACCGCTCTACGAGCAGTACTTC
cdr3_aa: CASTVGPLYEQYF

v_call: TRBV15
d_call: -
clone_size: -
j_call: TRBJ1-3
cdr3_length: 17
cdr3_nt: TGTGCCACCAGCAGTTTGACAGGACAGAGCTCTGGAAACACCATATATTTT
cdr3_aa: CATSSLTGQSSGNTIYF

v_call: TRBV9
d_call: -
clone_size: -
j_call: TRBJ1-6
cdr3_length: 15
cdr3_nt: TGTGCCAGCAGCGAGGGGACGGAATATAATTCACCCCTCCACTTT
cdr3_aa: CASSEGTEYNSPLHF

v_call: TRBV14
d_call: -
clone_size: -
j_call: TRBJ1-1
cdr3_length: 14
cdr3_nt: TGTGCCAGCAGCCAAGAGGTCCGGAACACTGAAGCTTTCTTT
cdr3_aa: CASSQEVRNTEAFF

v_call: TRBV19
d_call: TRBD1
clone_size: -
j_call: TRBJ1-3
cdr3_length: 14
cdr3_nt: TGTGCCACCACGTCAGGGGGAGTCGGAAACACCATATATTTT
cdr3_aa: CATTSGGVGNTIYF

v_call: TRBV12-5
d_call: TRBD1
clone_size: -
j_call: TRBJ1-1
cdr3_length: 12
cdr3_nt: TGTGCTAGTGGTCCGGACAGGACTGAAGCTTTCTTT
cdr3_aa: CASGPDRTEAFF

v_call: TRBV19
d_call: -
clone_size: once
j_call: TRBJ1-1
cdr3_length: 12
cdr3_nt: TGTGCCAGTAGTATCGGGGTGAAGGAAGCTTTCTTT
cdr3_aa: CASSIGVKEAFF

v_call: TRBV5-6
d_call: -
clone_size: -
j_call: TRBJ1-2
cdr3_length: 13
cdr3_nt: TGTGCCAGCAGATTTCCCGGGAACTATGGCTACACCTTC
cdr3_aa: CASRFPGNYGYTF

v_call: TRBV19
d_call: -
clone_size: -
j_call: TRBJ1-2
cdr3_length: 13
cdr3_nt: TGTGCCAGTAGTTACCCCCTCCGGGATGGCTACACCTTC
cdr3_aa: CASSYPLRDGYTF

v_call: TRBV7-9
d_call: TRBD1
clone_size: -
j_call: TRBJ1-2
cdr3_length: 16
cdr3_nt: TGTGCCAGCAGCCCACACCTCGGACAGGGGGCCCATGGCTACACCTTC
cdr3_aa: CASSPHLGQGAHGYTF

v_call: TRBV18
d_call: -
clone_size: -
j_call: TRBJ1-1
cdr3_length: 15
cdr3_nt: TGTGCCAGCTCACTTGCTAAGGGGGGGAACACTGAAGCTTTCTTT
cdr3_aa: CASSLAKGGNTEAFF

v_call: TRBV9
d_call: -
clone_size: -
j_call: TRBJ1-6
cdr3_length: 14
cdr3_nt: TGTGCCAGCAGCGTAGTGTCGTCCGACTCACCCCTCCACTTT
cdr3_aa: CASSVVSSDSPLHF

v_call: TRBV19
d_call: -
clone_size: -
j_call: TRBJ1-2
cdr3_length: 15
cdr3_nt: TGTGCCAGTAGTACCACGGACGGAGTGAGGTATGGCTACACCTTC
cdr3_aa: CASSTTDGVRYGYTF

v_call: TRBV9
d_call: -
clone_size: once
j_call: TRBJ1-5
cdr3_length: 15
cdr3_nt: TGTGCCAGCAGCGTCGAAGGGGGAAGCAATCAGCCCCAGCATTTT
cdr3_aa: CASSVEGGSNQPQHF

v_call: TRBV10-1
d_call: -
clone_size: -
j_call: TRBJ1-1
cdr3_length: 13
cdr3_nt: TGCGCCACTAAACCCGGGGTGAACACTGAAGCTTTCTTT
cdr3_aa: CATKPGVNTEAFF

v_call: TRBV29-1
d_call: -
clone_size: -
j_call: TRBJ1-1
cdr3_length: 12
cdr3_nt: TGCAGCGTCCGATCAGGGGACGTTAAAGCTTTCTTT
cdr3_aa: CSVRSGDVKAFF

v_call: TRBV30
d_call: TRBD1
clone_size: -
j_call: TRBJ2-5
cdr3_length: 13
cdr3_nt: TGTGCCAGCGCAACAGGGGATGGAGAGACCCAGTACTTC
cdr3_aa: CASATGDGETQYF

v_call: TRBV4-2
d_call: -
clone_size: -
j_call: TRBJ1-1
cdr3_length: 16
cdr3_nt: TGTGCCAGCAGCCAAGCCTTTGGACAGTTGAACACTGAAGCTTTCTTT
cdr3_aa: CASSQAFGQLNTEAFF

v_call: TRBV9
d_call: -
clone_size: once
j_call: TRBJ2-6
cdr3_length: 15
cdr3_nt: TGTGCCAGCAGCGGGCCAGGGGCAGGGGCCAACGTCCTGACTTTC
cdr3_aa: CASSGPGAGANVLTF

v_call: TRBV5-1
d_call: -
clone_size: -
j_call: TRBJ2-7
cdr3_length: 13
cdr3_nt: TGCGCCAGCAGCTTCACAGGGACCGACGAGCAGTACTTC
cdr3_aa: CASSFTGTDEQYF

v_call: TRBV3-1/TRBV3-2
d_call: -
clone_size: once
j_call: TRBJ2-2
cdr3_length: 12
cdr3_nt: TGTGCCAGCAGCCTGAACACCGGGGAGCTGTTTTTT
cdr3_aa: CASSLNTGELFF

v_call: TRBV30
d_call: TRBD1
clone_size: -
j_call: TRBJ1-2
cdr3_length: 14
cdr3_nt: TGTGCCTGGATAGGGACAGGGCTTAACTATGGCTACACCTTC
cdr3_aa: CAWIGTGLNYGYTF

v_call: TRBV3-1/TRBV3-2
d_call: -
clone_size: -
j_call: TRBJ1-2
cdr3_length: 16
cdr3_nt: TGTGCCAGCAGCTCAGCACAGGGAAACTTTGGCTATGGCTACACCTTC
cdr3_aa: CASSSAQGNFGYGYTF

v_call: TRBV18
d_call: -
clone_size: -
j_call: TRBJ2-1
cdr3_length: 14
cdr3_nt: TGTGCCAGCTCACCTGGCGTCGGGTCGAATGAGCAGTTCTTC
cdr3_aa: CASSPGVGSNEQFF